This passage covers 27 T cell receptor beta chains from one sample sequenced in a study of CD8 T cells in ankylosing spondylitis (dated by TCRdb to 2017 to 2019). The library was prepared using 5' RACE. The sequencing machine was an Illumina HiSeq 2500. TCRdb ran its own pipeline on the public reads, namely fastp trimming at Q25 and MiXCR clone calling, and kept in-frame beta chains. Rows merge per CDR3 protein into single entries with the most common DNA and genes. This sample gives roughly 450,000 distinct CDR3 sequences in total; roughly 25% of them show up just once. Jointly, the top ten make up 0.85% to 1% of the sample. The study at large found these results: A TCR beta motif made up of eight or nine highly homologous amino acid variants appeared to be characteristic of blood from ankylosing spondylitis patients.

The antigens for these receptors are not known. Sequencing was carried out using blood, either unsorted or a sorted T cell fraction (not recorded which). The source of these receptors is a male donor with ankylosing spondylitis.

The chain joins TRBV27 to TRBJ2-7, with D perhaps TRBD1 (6 bases). Germline V gene lookup returns CDR1 MNHEY and CDR2 SMNVEV (reference sequence). The length of the CDR3 is 15 residues. Trimming removed 3 bases from V and 1 base from J, with 13 bases in between. The CDR3 reads CASSFDRTYSYEQYF. The DNA for the CDR3 is TGTGCCAGCAGTTTCGACAGGACGTATTCCTACGAGCAGTACTTC.

The J gene is TRBJ2-3, the V gene TRBV12-3 or TRBV12-4; the match to TRBD2 covers 8 bases. This CDR3 is 16 amino acids long. The J segment lost 4 bases and the V segment lost 2 bases, leaving 8 bases of the junction unmatched. The CDR3 bases are TGTGCCAGCAGTTTATCCGGGACTAGGAAGTCAGATACGCAGTATTTT. It yields the protein CASSLSGTRKSDTQYF.

The chain joins TRBV10-3 to TRBJ1-2, with D perhaps matching TRBD1 (5 bases). V lost 0 bases and J lost 6, with 8 bases in between. The CDR3 has 13 residues. Germline loops: CDR1 ENHRY, CDR2 SYGVKD. The CDR3 region has the DNA TGTGCCATCAGTGAGTCGAGCAGGGATGGCTACACCTTC. Its protein product is CAISESSRDGYTF.

The CDR3 reads CASSSQTGMLGTEAFF. The DNA for the CDR3 is TGTGCCAGCAGCTCCCAGACGGGAATGTTGGGCACTGAAGCTTTCTTT. The chain combines TRBV7-8 with TRBJ1-1; D unresolved. There are 16 residues in the CDR3. CDR1 is SGHVS and CDR2 is FQNEAQ in the germline V gene. V was pared by 4 bases and J by 4 bases, with 19 bases between.

The chain couples TRBV3-1 to TRBJ1-2, with TRBD1 matching over 9 bases. Germline V CDR1 and CDR2: LGHDT, YNNKEL (reference sequence). The CDR3 spans 14 residues. Germline trimming cut 2 bases from V and 7 bases from J; bases unmatched to any gene: 5. The CDR3 sequence is CASSQRADRGGYTF. DNA of the CDR3: TGTGCCAGCAGCCAAAGGGCGGACAGGGGTGGCTACACCTTC. Filled out from reference TRBV3-1 and TRBJ1-2, the complete variable domain reads DTAVSQTPKYLVTQMGNDKSIKCEQNLGHDTMYWYKQDSKKFLKIMFSYNNKELIINETVPNRFSPKSPDKAHLNLHINSLELGDSAVYFCASSQRADRGGYTFGSGTRLTVV.

The rearrangement uses TRBV9 and TRBJ2-3, with D possibly called TRBD1 or TRBD2 (8 bases each). Trimming cost V 0 bases and J 3 bases, with 32 bases left between them. This CDR3 has 22 amino acids. Per germline, CDR1 SGDLS and CDR2 YYNGEE. CDR3 in amino acids: CASSVDPAGGLLAGGMTDTQYF. CDR3 DNA: TGTGCCAGCAGCGTAGACCCCGCAGGGGGCCTTTTGGCGGGAGGAATGACAGATACGCAGTATTTT.

A remark on this clonotype: Since a much larger clone is just one base distant, this may be a read error. The rearrangement uses TRBV5-1 and TRBJ2-1; 7 nucleotides match TRBD2. The CDR3 covers 14 residues. Germline V CDR1 and CDR2: SGHRS, YFSETQ. V trimming: 5 bases; J trimming: 5 bases; junction bases outside the gene matches: 7. CDR3 DNA: TGCGCCAGCAGGGACGCCGGGACTAACAATGAGCAGTTCTTC. It encodes CASRDAGTNNEQFF.

V gene TRBV30 combines with J gene TRBJ2-7; D not resolved. This CDR3 is 11 amino acids long. CDR1 and CDR2 from the germline V gene are GTSNPN and SVGIG (reference sequence). Trimming removed 8 bases from V and 3 bases from J, with 11 bases in between. As DNA, the CDR3 is TGTGCCCTTAGTAAGGTCTACGAGCAGTACTTC. It codes for CALSKVYEQYF.

This clonotype was seen more than once but under ten times. This sequence joins TRBV5-1 and TRBJ2-2; 8 nucleotides align to TRBD1. The germline CDR1 and CDR2 sequences are SGHRS and YFSETQ. The J segment lost 5 bases and the V segment lost 4 bases, leaving 7 bases of the junction unmatched. CDR3 length equals 15 residues. The CDR3 nucleotides read TGCGCCAGCAGCCCGGACAGGGCGTCGACCGGGGAGCTGTTTTTT. Amino acid sequence: CASSPDRASTGELFF.

The chain recombines TRBV18 with TRBJ2-7; D is perhaps TRBD1 (5 bases). Trimming shortened V by 2 bases and J by 7 bases, and 18 bases separated the two germline ends. The CDR3 covers 15 residues. From germline, CDR1 is KGHSH and CDR2 LQKENI. CDR3: CASSPGQGKVREQYF. The CDR3 nucleotides are TGTGCCAGCTCACCAGGGCAGGGAAAAGTTCGGGAGCAGTACTTC.

The genes are TRBV12-3 or TRBV12-4 and TRBJ2-2; D possibly uses TRBD1 or TRBD2 (5 bases each). Trimming removed 7 bases at V and 6 bases at J, with 9 bases between. There are 12 residues in the CDR3. CDR3 protein: CASTGDPGELFF. For the CDR3, the DNA is TGTGCCAGCACCGGGGACCCCGGGGAGCTGTTTTTT.

The V call is TRBV20-1, the J call TRBJ1-2, with a weak D call TRBD1 (6 bases). This CDR3 comprises 11 residues. The ends were cut back, 6 bases at V and 5 bases at J, with 10 bases in the middle. Germline V gives CDR1 DFQATT, CDR2 SNEGSKA (reference sequence). CDR3 bases: TGCAGTGCCCCGACAGGATATGGCTACACCTTC. Translation gives CSAPTGYGYTF.

The V gene is TRBV11-2, the J gene TRBJ1-6; no clear D. The CDR3 extends over 14 amino acids. V was cut by 5 bases and J by 7 bases, with 12 bases left in between. In germline, CDR1 is SGHAT, CDR2 FQNNGV. The CDR3 nucleotides read TGTGCCAGCAGCCCCCGCCTCGAAAATTCACCCCTCCACTTT. Protein: CASSPRLENSPLHF.

The chain has TRBV5-6 and TRBJ2-7; TRBD2 agrees at 7 bases. The CDR3 totals 15 residues. Trimming cost V 1 base and J 5 bases; bases outside gene matches: 9. The germline V gene has CDR1 SGHDT and CDR2 YYEEEE. Written as DNA, the CDR3 is TGTGCCAGCAGCTTGCGGGCGGGAGAGGAGAACGAGCAGTACTTC. Translated, it gives CASSLRAGEENEQYF.

This clonotype has only a few counts. V usage is TRBV24-1 and J usage is TRBJ2-1; 13 bases map to TRBD2. Germline trimming cut 2 bases from V and 6 bases from J; bases unmatched to any gene: 6. Germline V gives CDR1 KGHDR, CDR2 SFDVKD. This CDR3 region has 17 residues. In nucleotides, the CDR3 is TGTGCCACCAGTGATTCTTGGACTAGCGGGAGTAGCAATGAGCAGTTCTTC. This sequence encodes CATSDSWTSGSSNEQFF.

The gene calls are TRBV5-6 and TRBJ2-4, with a tentative D call TRBD1 (6 bases). The CDR3 consists of 15 residues. The V gene lost 2 bases and the J gene lost 1 base, with 10 bases spanning the gap. Germline CDR1 is SGHDT and CDR2 is YYEEEE. The CDR3, as DNA: TGTGCCAGCAGCTTCCTGGACAGCGCCAAAAACATTCAGTACTTC. Amino acids: CASSFLDSAKNIQYF.

The chain recombines TRBV2 with TRBJ2-6; weak D call: TRBD1 (6 bases). Deletions cut 4 bases from V and 12 bases from J, with 7 bases between. CDR1 is SNHLY, CDR2 FYNNEI, per germline. This CDR3 spans 11 amino acids. For the CDR3, the DNA is TGTGCCAGCAGTGGAGGGGGCGTCCTGACTTTC. This codes for CASSGGGVLTF.

The CDR3 sequence: CAITRDREETQYF. CDR3 nucleotides: TGTGCCATCACCAGAGACAGGGAGGAGACCCAGTACTTC. This chain connects TRBV10-3 to TRBJ2-5, with 7 bases fitting TRBD1. V shed 7 bases, J shed 5 bases, and the junction held 7 bases outside the gene matches. The germline V gene has CDR1 ENHRY and CDR2 SYGVKD. The CDR3 spans 13 residues.

CDR3 residues: CSARATSGRGTQYF. CDR3 nucleotides: TGCAGTGCTAGAGCTACTAGCGGGAGGGGTACGCAGTATTTT. The chain links TRBV20-1 to TRBJ2-3, with 13 nucleotides matching TRBD2. Germline-derived CDR1 and CDR2 are DFQATT and SNEGSKA (reference sequence). CDR3 length equals 14 residues. The trim removed 1 base at V and 8 bases at J, leaving 3 bases unmatched.

This clonotype was observed a few times. The chain carries TRBV11-2 and TRBJ2-3; 12 bases line up with TRBD2. From germline, CDR1 is SGHAT and CDR2 FQNNGV. V dropped 6 bases and J dropped 3; count of bases not matched to a gene: 13. The CDR3 runs to 18 residues. The DNA of the CDR3 is TGTGCCAGCAGGGGGGGACTAGCGGGTGTGGGCAAGACAGATACGCAGTATTTT. Translation: CASRGGLAGVGKTDTQYF.

This clonotype was counted only a few times. For the CDR3, the DNA is TGCGCCAGCAGCGCGGGGGGACAGAATTCACCCCTCCACTTT. Translating gives CASSAGGQNSPLHF. The chain recombines TRBV5-1 with TRBJ1-6; 7 bases are shared with TRBD1. CDR3 length: 14 amino acids. The germline V gene encodes CDR1 SGHRS and CDR2 YFSETQ. V shed 4 bases and J 7 bases; nucleotides not matched to a gene: 5.

This chain joins TRBV10-3 and TRBJ2-5; weak D call: TRBD1 (5 bases). Trimming pared 4 bases from V and 2 bases from J, leaving 8 bases between. From germline, CDR1 is ENHRY and CDR2 SYGVKD. The CDR3 has 13 residues. DNA of the CDR3: TGTGCCATCAGTGTCCGACAGCAAGAGACCCAGTACTTC. Protein: CAISVRQQETQYF.

This clonotype has only a few counts. This CDR3 is CASSTRQGGDDEQFF. The CDR3 DNA reads as TGTGCCAGCAGCACACGACAGGGAGGAGACGATGAGCAGTTCTTC. This chain connects TRBV11-2 to TRBJ2-1; maybe TRBD1 (7 bases). This CDR3 comprises 15 residues. V was pared by 5 bases and J by 8 bases, with 19 bases between. Germline V lookup: CDR1 SGHAT, CDR2 FQNNGV.

The rearrangement joins TRBV10-3 to TRBJ2-3; maybe TRBD2 (5 bases). V lost 5 bases, J lost 8 bases, and 17 bases lay in between. Germline values: CDR1 ENHRY, CDR2 SYGVKD. The CDR3 sequence is 14 residues long. Written as DNA, the CDR3 is TGTGCCATCAGTTCCCTAGACAACGCGGGTACGCAGTATTTT. Amino acids: CAISSLDNAGTQYF.

In its sample, this clonotype was seen a few times. For the CDR3, the DNA is TGTGCCAGCAGTTTGTTGGGACTAGCGGAAGAGACCCAGTACTTC. This encodes CASSLLGLAEETQYF. The chain has TRBV12-3 or TRBV12-4 and TRBJ2-5, with 11 bases fitting TRBD2. This CDR3 spans 15 amino acids. With V trimmed by 3 bases and J by 3 bases, 3 bases remained unmatched.

The J gene is TRBJ1-5, the V gene TRBV12-3 or TRBV12-4; D is undetermined. Trimming shortened V by 5 bases and J by 3 bases, and 8 bases separated the two germline ends. This CDR3 has 13 residues. The CDR3 coding sequence is TGTGCCAGCAGTCCTATCATCAATCAGCCCCAGCATTTT. Its protein product is CASSPIINQPQHF.

The chain carries TRBV7-6 and TRBJ1-2; no reliable D call. The CDR3 runs to 14 residues. Between the trimmed V and J ends, which lost 5 bases and 2 bases, there was a span of 12 bases. Germline CDR1 is SGHVS and CDR2 is FNYEAQ. CDR3 sequence reads: CASSGGPHNYGYTF. CDR3 nucleotides: TGTGCCAGCAGCGGTGGGCCGCACAACTATGGCTACACCTTC.